Listed here are 30 T cell receptor beta chains from one sample, sequenced in a study of CD4 and CD8 cells across lung adenocarcinoma regions. TCRdb used MiXCR to reprocess the PCR reads, holding one entry per CDR3 protein. The sample lists 2,000 to 2,500 distinct CDR3 sequences, around 49% occurring once. Sequenced sample: CD4+ T cells from the center of a lung tumor. The origin of the receptors is a female donor with lung adenocarcinoma. The CD4 and CD8 labels of this study may be unreliable.

This clonotype was observed a few times. One junction end disagrees with the germline gene, perhaps due to a read error. The chain joins TRBV27 to TRBJ2-1; D is possibly TRBD1 (6 bases). The CDR3 extends over 13 amino acids. In germline, CDR1 is MNHEY, CDR2 SMNVEV (reference sequence). The CDR3 loop is CVSGETSYNEQFF. The DNA of the CDR3 is TGCGTCTCAGGGGAAACTTCCTACAATGAGCAGTTCTTC.

The J gene is TRBJ2-1, the V gene TRBV6-1, with 7 bases lining up with TRBD2. The germline gives CDR1 MNHNS, CDR2 SASEGT. The length of the CDR3 is 15 residues. The trim removed 6 bases at V and 9 bases at J, leaving 14 bases unmatched. The DNA for the CDR3 is TGTGCCAGCAGACCTTCTGGCGGGAGCATGGGTGAGCAGTTCTTC. It yields the protein CASRPSGGSMGEQFF.

The sample holds a few counts of this clonotype. Relative to the germline gene, one junction end is altered; a read error may explain this. This rearrangement joins TRBV6-5 to TRBJ2-3; 12 bases fit TRBD1. The CDR3 spans 16 residues. Per germline, CDR1 MNHEY and CDR2 SVGAGI. CDR3 sequence: CASSNEGTGGTETQYF. CDR3 DNA sequence: TGTGCCAGCAGTAACGAGGGGACAGGGGGCACAGAGACCCAGTACTTT.

The V and J genes are TRBV20-1 and TRBJ2-1; perhaps TRBD2 as D (5 bases). V gave up 4 bases and J gave up 3 bases, with 16 bases separating them. The CDR3 is made up of 15 amino acids. CDR1 is DFQATT and CDR2 is SNEGSKA in the germline V gene (reference sequence). CDR3 DNA sequence: TGCAGTGCTACTTATCGGGCCGAGGGCTACAATGAGCAGTTCTTC. Translating it yields CSATYRAEGYNEQFF.

This clonotype was seen only a few times. V usage is TRBV6-4 and J usage is TRBJ2-4, with D tentatively TRBD2 (5 bases). Trimming took off 8 bases at V and 5 bases at J, with 19 bases between the two ends. This CDR3 has 15 amino acids. CDR1 and CDR2 (germline): MRHNA, SNTAGT. The CDR3 nucleotides read TGTGCCAGCCTGTTTAGGTGGGGAGACGAAAACATTCAGTACTTC. Its protein is CASLFRWGDENIQYF.

This clonotype was detected a few times. The chain employs TRBV5-1 and TRBJ2-1; the D gene is possibly TRBD1 (6 bases). The CDR3 has 14 amino acids. Germline CDR1 SGHRS, CDR2 YFSETQ. V was cut by 2 bases and J by 2 bases, with 8 bases left in between. The chain's CDR3 is CASSFGQPYNEQFF. DNA of the CDR3: TGCGCCAGCAGCTTTGGACAGCCCTACAATGAGCAGTTCTTC.

In this sample, this clonotype is medium-sized (0.01 to 0.1%). The chain recombines TRBV6-5 with TRBJ2-1, with D possibly TRBD1 on 5 matching bases. Gene TRBJ2-5 matches the end of the DNA better, so the J call may be wrong. Germline loops: CDR1 MNHEY, CDR2 SVGAGI. The CDR3 contains 14 residues. CDR3: CASSWTPVGETQYF. CDR3 nucleotides: TGTGCCAGCAGTTGGACACCAGTGGGGGAGACCCAGTACTTC.

The chain has TRBV6-5 and TRBJ2-1; maybe TRBD2 (6 bases). Trimming stripped 1 base from V and 7 bases from J, with 14 bases between. The V gene's germline CDR1 is MNHEY and CDR2 SVGAGI. The CDR3 spans 15 residues. The CDR3 protein is CASSYFPGRGNEQFF. DNA for the CDR3: TGTGCCAGCAGTTACTTCCCAGGACGGGGGAATGAGCAGTTCTTC.

The J gene is TRBJ1-5, the V gene TRBV10-1; 10 bases are shared with TRBD1. This CDR3 has 16 amino acids. Trimming took 4 bases from V and 9 from J; bases not matched to a gene: 12. CDR1 WNHNN and CDR2 SYGVQD come from the germline V gene (reference sequence). The CDR3 sequence: CASSVRPGQGFRPQHF. CDR3 DNA sequence: TGCGCCAGCAGTGTCCGTCCGGGACAGGGGTTTCGGCCCCAGCATTTT.

About this clonotype itself: One end of the junction is discordant with germline, which a read error may explain. The V call is TRBV6-5, the J call TRBJ2-3, with D perhaps TRBD1 or TRBD2 (5 bases each). The J call may be mistaken, given a closer DNA end match to TRBJ2-7. Germline values: CDR1 MNHEY, CDR2 SVGAGI. This CDR3 has 14 residues. The CDR3 spells CAGSCGRGADTQYF. In DNA, the CDR3 is TGTGCCGGCAGTTGCGGCCGGGGCGCAGATACGCAGTACTTC.

This clonotype qualifies as large. This rearrangement joins TRBV6-5 to TRBJ2-1; tentatively, D is TRBD2 (6 bases). V was cut by 2 bases and J by 7 bases, with 15 bases left in between. The CDR3 is 15 residues long. CDR1 is MNHEY, CDR2 SVGAGI, per germline. CDR3 DNA sequence: TGTGCCAGCAGTTACCGGGGTAGCGCGGGGAATGAGCAGTTCTTC. The encoded protein is CASSYRGSAGNEQFF.

The chain links TRBV6-1 to TRBJ2-1; D could derive from TRBD1 or TRBD2 (6 bases each). The V gene lost 0 bases and the J gene lost 2 bases, with 11 bases spanning the gap. The V gene's germline CDR1 is MNHNS and CDR2 SASEGT. This CDR3 is built from 16 residues. CDR3 sequence (DNA): TGTGCCAGCAGTGAAGCAGGGGGGTCCCCCTACAATGAGCAGTTCTTC. This gives the protein CASSEAGGSPYNEQFF.

By its share, this clonotype is large. The CDR3, as DNA: TGTGCCAGCAGCCTTAGCGGGAAAAACATTCAGTACTTC. It encodes CASSLSGKNIQYF. This rearrangement joins TRBV27 to TRBJ2-4; 7 bases map to TRBD2. CDR3 length: 13 residues. Germline V gene data show CDR1 as MNHEY and CDR2 as SMNVEV (reference sequence). V was clipped by 6 bases and J by 4 bases; unmatched bases: 3.

This clonotype was detected only a few times. This chain uses TRBV6-1 with TRBJ2-4; D is perhaps TRBD2 (6 bases). Trimming stripped 4 bases from V and 2 bases from J, with 12 bases between. The CDR3 consists of 15 residues. CDR1 and CDR2 from the germline V gene are MNHNS and SASEGT. This chain's CDR3 is CASSGSSGTKNIQYF. The CDR3 region has the DNA TGTGCCAGCAGTGGTAGTAGCGGAACCAAAAACATTCAGTACTTC.

This clonotype is judged medium-sized. CDR3: CASSTTGGAYQETQYF. CDR3 in DNA: TGTGCCAGCAGTACTACAGGGGGAGCGTACCAAGAGACCCAGTACTTC. The chain recombines TRBV27 with TRBJ2-5; 8 nucleotides line up with TRBD1. The CDR3 totals 16 residues. Trimming removed 5 bases from V and 0 bases from J; junction bases left unmatched: 8. Germline loops: CDR1 MNHEY, CDR2 SMNVEV (reference sequence).

This clonotype was seen only once. The junction shows a germline mismatch at one end, possibly a read error. V usage is TRBV10-2 and J usage is TRBJ2-3; TRBD2 aligns across 8 bases. The CDR3 totals 18 residues. Germline CDR1 is WSHSY and CDR2 is SAAADI. The CDR3 DNA sequence: TGCGCCAGCAGTGAGTTCAGCGGGGGACCGGGTCGCAAAAACACGCAGTATTTC. Encoded protein: CASSEFSGGPGRKNTQYF.

The rearrangement uses TRBV4-1 and TRBJ2-3; the D is unclear. CDR1 and CDR2 from the germline V gene are MGHRA and YSYEKL. Trimming left V 3 bases short and J 1 base short, with 20 bases between. There are 18 residues in the CDR3. The CDR3 DNA is TGCGCCAGCAGCCAGCGCCTAGGCCCTCGAGAAGGCACAGATACGCAGTATTTT. It yields the protein CASSQRLGPREGTDTQYF.

About this clonotype itself: The junction departs from the called germline gene at one end, perhaps through a read error. V gene TRBV6-1 combines with J gene TRBJ2-1; the D gene could be TRBD1 or TRBD2 (5 bases each). The CDR3 length is 15 residues. The germline V gene has CDR1 MNHNS and CDR2 SASEGT. The CDR3 region has the DNA TGTGCCAGCAGTGAGGCCTGTGCGAGGGACGGGGAGCAGTTCTTT. Translating gives CASSEACARDGEQFF.

The V call is TRBV6-5, the J call TRBJ2-1, with D tentatively TRBD2 (5 bases). The CDR3 is 14 amino acids. Germline-derived CDR1 and CDR2 are MNHEY and SVGAGI. V shed 3 bases and J shed 9 bases, with 15 bases lying between them. CDR3 sequence (DNA): TGTGCCAGCAGTTATGGTCCGGGGTTCGGTGAGCAGTTCTTC. Protein sequence: CASSYGPGFGEQFF.

The chain couples TRBV10-1 to TRBJ2-1; D is possibly TRBD2 (5 bases). The DNA end is a closer match to TRBJ2-7, so the J assignment may be wrong. This CDR3 region has 12 residues. Per the germline V gene, CDR1 is WNHNN and CDR2 is SYGVQD (reference sequence). The CDR3 sequence: CASSDRGYEQYF. The CDR3, as DNA: TGCGCCAGCAGTGATCGGGGCTACGAGCAGTACTTC.

This clonotype was counted only a few times. J is TRBJ2-3 and V is TRBV6-1; D is ambiguous. The V gene's germline CDR1 is MNHNS and CDR2 SASEGT. V was clipped by 10 bases and J by 8 bases, with 10 bases between them. The CDR3 sequence is 10 residues long. DNA of the CDR3: TGTGCCACAGGACCGGGTACGCAGTATTTT. This sequence encodes CATGPGTQYF.

The gene calls are TRBV27 and TRBJ2-3; 8 bases map to TRBD1. Germline CDR1 MNHEY, CDR2 SMNVEV (reference sequence). This CDR3 is built from 12 residues. With 8 bases clipped from V and 6 bases from J, the junction kept 4 bases outside the gene matches. The DNA of the CDR3 is TGTGCCAGCGGGACAGGCCCGGATACGCAGTATTTT. Residues: CASGTGPDTQYF.

In its sample, this clonotype is medium-sized. The V and J genes are TRBV27 and TRBJ2-5, with D perhaps matching TRBD2 (6 bases). The CDR3 is made up of 15 amino acids. Trimming stripped 3 bases from V and 5 bases from J, with 16 bases between. CDR1 MNHEY and CDR2 SMNVEV come from the germline V gene (reference sequence). This CDR3 reads CASSFDGRITETQYF. DNA of the CDR3: TGTGCCAGCAGTTTTGACGGGAGAATCACCGAGACCCAGTACTTC.

This clonotype occurred a few times. The J gene is TRBJ2-1, the V gene TRBV11-2; 8 bases line up with TRBD2. V shed 6 bases and J 0 bases; nucleotides not matched to a gene: 7. In germline, CDR1 is SGHAT, CDR2 FQNNGV. The CDR3 is made up of 16 amino acids. The chain's CDR3 is CASRRGEPGSYNEQFF. The CDR3 nucleotides are TGTGCCAGCAGGCGGGGGGAACCGGGCTCCTACAATGAGCAGTTCTTC.

This clonotype appeared a few times. The chain combines TRBV6-1 with TRBJ1-2; D gene uncertain. The CDR3 has 14 residues. Per the germline V gene, CDR1 is MNHNS and CDR2 is SASEGT. V was clipped by 0 bases and J by 8 bases, with 13 bases between them. CDR3 DNA: TGTGCCAGCAGTGAAGCGTTGGTAGAATGGGGCTACACCTTC. Its translation is CASSEALVEWGYTF.

This clonotype was counted only a few times. The rearrangement links TRBV3-1 to TRBJ2-1; no clear D gene. Deletions cut 1 base from V and 0 bases from J, with 7 bases between. The CDR3 extends over 15 amino acids. Germline loops: CDR1 LGHDT, CDR2 YNNKEL (reference sequence). The chain's CDR3 is CASSQGMDSYNEQFF. The CDR3 DNA follows: TGTGCCAGCAGCCAAGGAATGGACTCCTACAATGAGCAGTTCTTC.

Within the sample, this clonotype is medium-sized. This chain joins TRBV6-1 and TRBJ1-1; D unresolved. CDR1 and CDR2 from the germline V gene are MNHNS and SASEGT. V lost 2 bases to trimming and J lost 0 bases, with 7 bases between them. The CDR3 totals 14 residues. CDR3 protein: CASSEPALNTEAFF. CDR3 DNA sequence: TGTGCCAGCAGTGAACCCGCCTTGAACACTGAAGCTTTCTTT.

This clonotype was counted once. The junction shows a germline mismatch at one end, possibly a read error. V gene TRBV10-1 combines with J gene TRBJ2-1; no firm D call. This CDR3 region has 14 residues. CDR1 and CDR2 (germline): WNHNN, SYGVQD (reference sequence). Here the CDR3 reads CASSEVVWRNAQFF. CDR3 sequence (DNA): TGCGCCAGCAGTGAGGTTGTGTGGAGAAATGCGCAGTTTTTT.

This clonotype was counted a few times. This chain links TRBV11-3 with TRBJ2-1; 13 nucleotides align to TRBD2. This CDR3 has 15 amino acids. The germline gives CDR1 SGHNT, CDR2 YENEEA. The trim removed 5 bases at V and 6 bases at J, leaving 4 bases unmatched. The DNA of the CDR3 is TGTGCCAGCAGCGCGGGACTAGCGGGGAGCAATGAGCAGTTCTTC. This sequence encodes CASSAGLAGSNEQFF.

The chain is built from TRBV27 and TRBJ2-1; 11 positions agree with TRBD2. Trimming removed 2 bases from V and 7 bases from J; junction bases left unmatched: 7. Germline V CDR1 and CDR2: MNHEY, SMNVEV (reference sequence). There are 16 residues in the CDR3. The DNA for the CDR3 is TGTGCCAGCAGTTTAAGGGGTGGGACTAGCGGTAATGAGCAGTTCTTC. Its translation is CASSLRGGTSGNEQFF.